These 21 T cell receptor beta chains originate from one sample sequenced in a study of a mutant IDH1 vaccine in newly diagnosed glioma. Their antigens remain unidentified. Assay: immunoSEQ multiplex PCR; the TCRdb copy retains only in-frame clones and omits some. The sample lists 30,000 to 40,000 clones, around 81% seen once, with 9% to 13% in the top ten. This sample's time point: week 5, during vaccination. Every single dose of the vaccine, 300 ug of mutant IDH1 20-mer peptide, came with topical imiquimod. Sequenced here: PBMCs, sampled from a glioma patient whose treatment included an IDH1 peptide vaccine. The receptor set was obtained from a man aged 50 to 59 with glioma.

CDR3: CASSHGSDHQPQHF. Here the CDR3 DNA reads TGTGCCAGCAGCCACGGTTCCGACCATCAGCCCCAGCATTTT. The chain carries TRBV7-9 and TRBJ1-5; unclear D gene. This CDR3 region has 14 residues. CDR1 is SEHNR and CDR2 is FQNEAQ in the germline V gene (reference sequence). V lost 5 bases and J 5 bases, leaving 13 bases between the germline ends.

V gene TRBV6-7 combines with J gene TRBJ1-3; 7 nucleotides agree with TRBD1. TRBV6-7 carries the ORF label, with uncertain function. The CDR3 runs to 14 residues. V dropped 5 bases and J dropped 4; count of bases not matched to a gene: 5. CDR3 sequence: CASSPTGRGNTIYF. DNA for the CDR3: TGTGCCAGCAGTCCGACAGGGAGGGGAAACACCATATATTTT.

The rearrangement uses TRBV30 and TRBJ1-5; 8 bases align to TRBD1. This CDR3 comprises 14 residues. Germline-derived CDR1 and CDR2 are GTSNPN and SVGIG (reference sequence). Trimming removed 2 bases from V and 6 bases from J; junction bases left unmatched: 6. For the CDR3, the DNA is TGTGCCTGGAGTAAAACACAGGGGGGTCAGCCCCAGCATTTT. It codes for CAWSKTQGGQPQHF.

This CDR3 is CASSLTPDTLNTEAFF. In DNA, the CDR3 is TGCGCCAGCAGTCTCACCCCTGACACTTTGAACACTGAAGCTTTCTTT. This chain links TRBV23-1 with TRBJ1-1; D remains ambiguous. TRBV23-1 is filed as an ORF, its function uncertain. CDR3 length: 16 residues. Trimming removed 4 bases from V and 0 bases from J, with 15 bases in between.

Here the CDR3 reads CASSDTGAGREQYF. In DNA form, the CDR3 reads TGTGCCAGCTCCGATACAGGGGCCGGTCGGGAGCAGTACTTC. The rearrangement links TRBV18 to TRBJ2-7; TRBD1 matches at 7 bases. The CDR3 covers 14 residues. With V trimmed by 6 bases and J by 7 bases, 12 bases remained unmatched. Germline V gives CDR1 KGHSH, CDR2 LQKENI.

This chain uses TRBV6-5 with TRBJ2-3, with TRBD2 matching over 7 bases. Trimming removed 2 bases from V and 6 bases from J; junction bases left unmatched: 8. Germline CDR1 reads MNHEY; CDR2 reads SVGAGI. The length of the CDR3 is 15 residues. The CDR3 region has the DNA TGTGCCAGCAGTTACCATCGGACTAGGTCCGATACGCAGTATTTT. This translates into CASSYHRTRSDTQYF.

The V and J genes are TRBV7-2 and TRBJ2-7; 12 nucleotides line up with TRBD2. There are 16 residues in the CDR3. Per germline, CDR1 SGHTA and CDR2 FQGNSA. V was pared by 5 bases and J by 0 bases, with 5 bases of the junction left unmatched. The DNA of the CDR3 is TGTGCCAGCAGCCAGGGACTAGCGGGTGTCTCCTACGAGCAGTACTTC. This codes for CASSQGLAGVSYEQYF.

This clone was observed a handful of times. The J gene is TRBJ1-1, the V gene TRBV10-3; 8 bases match TRBD1. With V trimmed by 6 bases and J by 0 bases, 3 bases remained unmatched. The CDR3 loop spans 14 amino acids. The V gene's germline CDR1 is ENHRY and CDR2 SYGVKD. The CDR3 loop is CAISTGGMNTEAFF. As DNA, the CDR3 is TGTGCCATCAGCACAGGGGGGATGAACACTGAAGCTTTCTTT.

The chain employs TRBV2 and TRBJ1-2; 8 nucleotides agree with TRBD1. This CDR3 contains 13 residues. Germline lookup yields CDR1 SNHLY and CDR2 FYNNEI. With 4 bases clipped from V and 7 bases from J, the junction kept 5 bases outside the gene matches. The DNA of the CDR3 is TGTGCCAGCAGTGCGGGTCAGGGGGCTGGCTACACCTTC. Translated, it gives CASSAGQGAGYTF.

The rearrangement links TRBV2 to TRBJ1-2; possible D gene TRBD1, 5 bases. The CDR3 is 13 amino acids. CDR1 and CDR2 from the germline V gene are SNHLY and FYNNEI. V lost 0 bases and J 7 bases, leaving 9 bases between the germline ends. CDR3 nucleotide sequence: TGTGCCAGCAGTGAAGCGCTGGGGGGTGGCTACACCTTC. Its protein product is CASSEALGGGYTF. Combining the CDR3 with reference TRBV2 and TRBJ1-2 gives the whole variable domain EPEVTQTPSHQVTQMGQEVILRCVPISNHLYFYWYRQILGQKVEFLVSFYNNEISEKSEIFDDQFSVERPDGSNFTLKIRSTKLEDSAMYFCASSEALGGGYTFGSGTRLTVV.

The chain couples TRBV9 to TRBJ2-5, with 10 nucleotides matching TRBD2. The germline CDR1 and CDR2 sequences are SGDLS and YYNGEE. The V segment lost 4 bases and the J segment 5 bases; nucleotides outside the gene matches: 8. The CDR3 totals 15 residues. The CDR3 DNA is TGTGCCAGCAGCTCTGGACTAGCGGCTGGGGAGACCCAGTACTTC. This translates into CASSSGLAAGETQYF.

The chain is built from TRBV6-5 and TRBJ1-3, with 7 bases aligning to TRBD1. Germline CDR1 is MNHEY and CDR2 is SVGAGI. The length of the CDR3 is 14 residues. Trimming removed 7 bases from V and 2 bases from J; junction bases left unmatched: 5. DNA of the CDR3: TGTGCCAGCACGGGACAGTCTACTGGAAACACCATATATTTT. Protein product: CASTGQSTGNTIYF.

The V and J genes are TRBV19 and TRBJ1-5, with 7 bases that match TRBD1. This CDR3 spans 15 amino acids. The germline V gene encodes CDR1 LNHDA and CDR2 SQIVND (reference sequence). V was clipped by 5 bases and J by 1 base; unmatched bases: 5. CDR3 amino acids: CASSVTGRSNQPQHF. CDR3 in DNA: TGTGCCAGTAGTGTGACAGGGAGGAGCAATCAGCCCCAGCATTTT.

This clone has only one observation. The J gene is TRBJ2-7, the V gene TRBV2, with D perhaps matching TRBD1 (5 bases). Trimming left V 3 bases short and J 6 bases short, with 21 bases between. The CDR3 length is 16 residues. CDR1 and CDR2 from the germline V gene are SNHLY and FYNNEI. CDR3 sequence: CASSDNPQQGRSEQYF. The CDR3 bases are TGTGCCAGCAGTGATAACCCCCAGCAGGGTAGGTCCGAGCAGTACTTC.

The chain employs TRBV28 and TRBJ2-1; 9 nucleotides align to TRBD1. This CDR3 spans 15 amino acids. CDR1 and CDR2 from the germline V gene are MDHEN and SYDVKM. V lost 6 bases, J lost 2 bases, and 5 bases stayed unmatched. The CDR3 DNA reads as TGTGCCAGCAGACAGGGACAGGGAACCTACAATGAGCAGTTCTTC. Its translation: CASRQGQGTYNEQFF.

This chain connects TRBV15 to TRBJ2-1, with no clear D. Between the trimmed V and J ends, which lost 0 bases and 4 bases, there was a span of 7 bases. The CDR3 consists of 14 residues. The germline gives CDR1 LNHNV, CDR2 YYDKDF (reference sequence). The chain's CDR3 is CATSRDGFYNEQFF. In DNA, the CDR3 is TGTGCCACCAGCAGAGACGGATTTTACAATGAGCAGTTCTTC.

This sequence joins TRBV11-3 and TRBJ2-3; 9 bases map to TRBD2. The V gene end was trimmed by 8 bases and the J gene end by 0 bases; junction bases not matched to a gene: 9. This CDR3 spans 16 amino acids. CDR1 and CDR2 from the germline V gene are SGHNT and YENEEA. CDR3 loop: CASPQSGRRSTDTQYF. The CDR3 DNA sequence: TGTGCCAGCCCCCAGAGCGGGAGGAGAAGCACAGATACGCAGTATTTT.

The V call is TRBV7-8, the J call TRBJ2-1; D is perhaps TRBD1 (8 bases). The CDR3 consists of 15 residues. Trimming took 7 bases from V and 9 from J, leaving 22 bases between them. The germline CDR1 and CDR2 sequences are SGHVS and FQNEAQ. CDR3 sequence (DNA): TGTGCCAGCACGCTTACAGGGGGGGCGAGCAGTGAGCAGTTCTTC. Encoded protein: CASTLTGGASSEQFF.

The chain employs TRBV25-1 and TRBJ2-7; a weak D match, TRBD1 (6 bases). The V end was cut by 2 bases, the J end by 5 bases, with 10 bases between. Germline values: CDR1 MGHDK, CDR2 SYGVNS. There are 13 residues in the CDR3. CDR3 coding DNA: TGTGCCAGCAGTGAACTCAGGGGCAACGAGCAGTACTTC. Translated, it gives CASSELRGNEQYF.

The V call is TRBV20-1, the J call TRBJ2-7, with a weak D call TRBD2 (6 bases). V lost 6 bases to trimming and J lost 4 bases, with 10 bases between them. The CDR3 has 11 residues. Germline CDR1 is DFQATT and CDR2 is SNEGSKA (reference sequence). CDR3 nucleotide sequence: TGCAGTGCCCCGCGGGATTACGAGCAGTACTTC. It codes for CSAPRDYEQYF.

About this clone: A read error may produce the germline difference seen at one junction end. J is TRBJ1-6 and V is TRBV2; D gene uncertain. The CDR3 is made up of 14 amino acids. Per germline, CDR1 SNHLY and CDR2 FYNNEI. CDR3 amino acids: CASCDTTNNSPLHF. Here the CDR3 DNA reads TGTGCCAGCTGTGACACGACCAATAATTCACCCCTCCACTTT.